This is a list of T cell receptor beta chains from one sample in a study of blood T cell repertoires in COVID-19. TCRdb's copy holds only in-frame clones and misses some; the assay was immunoSEQ multiplex PCR. This table holds some 69,000 clones, around 79% found once. Sequenced input: peripheral blood. The receptors originated from a man between 60 and 75 years old with acute or convalescent COVID-19. Both conserved end residues are part of each CDR3. The D gene is left open where the match is weak. For some rows the clone size is stated as once, few or many, or as a class when expanded; others skip it.

D,J,V,size,CDR3,DNA
NA,TRBJ1-1,TRBV30,few,CALTGRNTEAFF,TGTGCCCTGACGGGGAGGAACACTGAAGCTTTCTTT
TRBD1,TRBJ1-4,TRBV27,NA,CASSTRGTGEEKLFF,TGTGCCAGCAGTACGAGGGGGACAGGGGAAGAAAAACTGTTTTTT
TRBD1,TRBJ1-5,TRBV30,NA,CAWSVRTGSRQPQHF,TGTGCCTGGAGTGTTAGGACAGGGAGTCGCCAGCCCCAGCATTTT
TRBD1,TRBJ1-6,TRBV15,once,CATSLRTGGDSPLHF,TGTGCCACCAGCCTCAGGACAGGGGGCGATTCACCCCTCCACTTT
NA,TRBJ2-1,TRBV4-1,once,CASSQDQGRGPYNEQFF,TGCGCCAGCAGCCAAGATCAGGGAAGGGGCCCTTACAATGAGCAGTTCTTC
NA,TRBJ1-5,TRBV18,NA,CASSPGGNQPQHF,TGTGCCAGCTCACCGGGAGGGAATCAGCCCCAGCATTTT
TRBD1,TRBJ2-2,TRBV18,NA,CASSPDTGTGITGELFF,TGTGCCAGCTCACCTGATACCGGGACAGGGATCACCGGGGAGCTGTTTTTT
TRBD2,TRBJ2-7,TRBV7-2,once,CASSSLAGGWEQYF,TGTGCCAGCAGCTCTCTAGCGGGGGGGTGGGAGCAGTACTTC
TRBD1,TRBJ2-3,TRBV12-5,few,CASGLQGADTQYF,TGTGCTAGTGGTTTGCAGGGGGCAGATACGCAGTATTTT
NA,TRBJ1-2,TRBV3-1/TRBV3-2,NA,CASSLQSATVSGYTF,TGTGCCAGCAGCCTTCAATCCGCGACAGTTAGTGGCTACACCTTC
NA,TRBJ2-5,TRBV5-1,NA,CASSGDTQETQYF,TGCGCCAGCAGCGGGGACACCCAAGAGACCCAGTACTTC
TRBD1,TRBJ1-5,TRBV29-1,NA,CSVTGTGNQPQHF,TGCAGCGTTACCGGGACAGGGAATCAGCCCCAGCATTTT
TRBD1,TRBJ2-2,TRBV11-3,NA,CASSLGRQGAVGELFF,TGTGCCAGCAGCTTGGGGCGACAGGGGGCCGTCGGGGAGCTGTTTTTT
TRBD1,TRBJ1-5,TRBV5-1,NA,CASSPWTGPNQPQHF,TGCGCCAGCAGCCCATGGACAGGGCCCAATCAGCCCCAGCATTTT
TRBD1,TRBJ2-7,TRBV5-1,NA,CASSFGTGSYEQYF,TGCGCCAGCAGCTTCGGGACAGGTTCCTACGAGCAGTACTTC
NA,TRBJ1-4,TRBV6-5,NA,CASSREFNSEKLFF,TGTGCCAGCAGTCGGGAATTCAACTCTGAAAAACTGTTTTTT
TRBD2,TRBJ2-1,TRBV4-3,NA,CASSQDFQRGSYNEQFF,TGCGCCAGCAGCCAAGATTTCCAGCGGGGTTCCTACAATGAGCAGTTCTTC
NA,TRBJ1-6,TRBV5-1,NA,CASSIDRPANSPLHF,TGCGCCAGCAGCATCGACAGGCCCGCGAATTCACCCCTCCACTTT
TRBD2,TRBJ2-1,TRBV25-1,NA,CASSAAGGGWNEQFF,TGTGCCAGCAGTGCGGCGGGGGGCGGCTGGAATGAGCAGTTCTTC
TRBD2,TRBJ2-7,TRBV5-6,NA,CASSLASGGRYEQYF,TGTGCCAGCAGCTTGGCTAGCGGGGGCCGCTACGAGCAGTACTTC
NA,TRBJ2-5,TRBV2,medium-sized,CASGGTDPYF,TGTGCCAGTGGAGGGACAGATCCGTACTTC
TRBD1,TRBJ1-3,TRBV7-2,NA,CASSFLDRATGNTIYF,TGTGCCAGCAGCTTCCTGGACAGGGCTACTGGAAACACCATATATTTT
TRBD1,TRBJ1-1,TRBV2,NA,CASITGGGGSWTEAFF,TGTGCCAGCATAACAGGGGGCGGAGGGTCGTGGACTGAAGCTTTCTTT
NA,TRBJ1-5,TRBV6-5,NA,CASSYRGTQPQHF,TGTGCCAGCAGCTATAGGGGCACCCAGCCCCAGCATTTT
TRBD2,TRBJ2-7,TRBV5-1,NA,CASSVITSGDYEQYF,TGCGCCAGCAGCGTAATAACTAGCGGGGACTACGAGCAGTACTTC
NA,TRBJ1-4,TRBV5-6,NA,CASSWAGRRNEKLFF,TGTGCCAGCAGCTGGGCCGGGAGAAGGAATGAAAAACTGTTTTTT
NA,TRBJ1-2,TRBV7-2,NA,CASSLGSSQGQNTF,TGTGCCAGCAGCTTAGGTTCCTCCCAGGGTCAGAACACCTTC
NA,TRBJ2-2,TRBV12-3/TRBV12-4,NA,CASSTDSGELFF,TGTGCCAGCAGCACGGACAGCGGGGAGCTGTTTTTT
NA,TRBJ2-2,TRBV7-2,NA,CASRPQGGSGTGELFF,TGTGCCAGCAGGCCACAGGGCGGTTCAGGCACCGGGGAGCTGTTTTTT
TRBD1,TRBJ2-2,TRBV2,NA,CASSNRGPWAGELFF,TGTGCCAGCAGTAACAGGGGGCCCTGGGCCGGGGAGCTGTTTTTT
TRBD1,TRBJ1-5,TRBV6-5,NA,CASRTAGQGGQPQHF,TGTGCCAGCAGAACGGCGGGACAGGGGGGTCAGCCCCAGCATTTT